The subject of this entry is one T cell receptor (beta chain). The antigen is not known. The entry originates in a study of blood T cells in healthy people across ages. General study points: A roughly linear fall in TCR beta diversity per million T cells was seen with increasing age. There were more naive CD4+ cells and higher diversity in long-lived donors than in aged donors.

The V end was cut by 3 bases, the J end by 7 bases, with 16 bases between. The length of the CDR3 is 14 residues. Germline V gives CDR1 MDHEN, CDR2 SYDVKM. Through a sample-barcoded 5' primer and a J-beta primer mix, a second PCR was run for roughly 6 to 11 cycles. Each TCR beta cDNA got a 12-nucleotide random molecular identifier. Each CDR3 protein gets one entry after TCRdb re-called the 5' RACE reads with MiXCR. Altogether some 1.5 million distinct CDR3 sequences are present, around 40% being singletons, with the ten largest covering about 4%. The chain joins TRBV28 to TRBJ2-7; the D is unclear. This receptor was obtained from a woman under 30 in good health. Sequencing used blood. CDR3 residues: CASSLVRQAGEQYF. The CDR3 DNA reads as TGTGCCAGCAGTTTGGTTCGTCAGGCCGGGGAGCAGTACTTC.